The 21 T cell receptor beta chains below were found in one sample sequenced in a study of human T cells and chemical hapten exposure. The time point: patch test 2, 6 weeks after DPC sensitization. The treatment was: therapeutic diphenylcyclopropenone sensitization with weekly scalp DPC. TCRdb called the RACE reads again in MiXCR, with one record for every CDR3 protein. The sample holds approximately 120,000 distinct CDR3 sequences, 9.2% seen once. The sample here was whole blood, taken in connection with sensitization to the hapten diphenylcyclopropenone (DPC). These receptor sequences come from a middle-aged woman with alopecia areata. Some clones in this sample may be carry-over from other donors' samples.

This clonotype has a count of ten or more. The genes are TRBV28 and TRBJ1-1, with a weak D call TRBD1 (6 bases). V shed 3 bases and J shed 1 base, with 12 bases lying between them. The length of the CDR3 is 15 residues. Per the germline V gene, CDR1 is MDHEN and CDR2 is SYDVKM. Here the CDR3 DNA reads TGTGCCAGCAGTTTCGGGGGGGCGCGGAACACTGAAGCTTTCTTT. Amino acids: CASSFGGARNTEAFF. Looking up the rest from reference TRBV28 and TRBJ1-1 gives the full variable domain: DVKVTQSSRYLVKRTGEKVFLECVQDMDHENMFWYRQDPGLGLRLIYFSYDVKMKEKGDIPEGYSVSREKKERFSLILESASTNQTSMYLCASSFGGARNTEAFFGQGTRLTVV.

This rearrangement joins TRBV7-2 to TRBJ2-5; no reliable D call. The V end was cut by 2 bases, the J end by 3 bases, with 4 bases between. There are 12 residues in the CDR3. Germline values: CDR1 SGHTA, CDR2 FQGNSA. CDR3 nucleotides: TGTGCCAGCAGCTTAACGAAAGAGACCCAGTACTTC. It specifies CASSLTKETQYF.

This clonotype was seen repeatedly, ten times or more. V gene TRBV5-6 combines with J gene TRBJ1-5; TRBD1 is a possible D gene (6 bases). Germline V gene data show CDR1 as SGHDT and CDR2 as YYEEEE. The CDR3 loop spans 19 amino acids. The V gene lost 1 base and the J gene lost 0 bases, with 20 bases spanning the gap. CDR3 coding DNA: TGTGCCAGCAGCTTGAGGTCCCAGACAGGCGCAAATAGCAATCAGCCCCAGCATTTT. Translated, it gives CASSLRSQTGANSNQPQHF.

This chain links TRBV28 with TRBJ1-5; D gene uncertain. Trimming took 2 bases from V and 7 from J, leaving 3 bases between them. This CDR3 is built from 11 residues. Looked up from germline, CDR1 is MDHEN and CDR2 is SYDVKM. CDR3 sequence (DNA): TGTGCCAGCAGTTTAGAGCAGCCCCAGCATTTT. Translation gives CASSLEQPQHF. Full variable domain (remainder filled in from reference TRBV28 and TRBJ1-5): DVKVTQSSRYLVKRTGEKVFLECVQDMDHENMFWYRQDPGLGLRLIYFSYDVKMKEKGDIPEGYSVSREKKERFSLILESASTNQTSMYLCASSLEQPQHFGDGTRLSIL.

This clonotype has only a few counts. The chain has TRBV5-1 and TRBJ1-1; D remains ambiguous. CDR1 and CDR2 (germline): SGHRS, YFSETQ. V lost 2 bases, J lost 0 bases, and 5 bases lay in between. This CDR3 has 13 residues. The CDR3, as DNA: TGCGCCAGCAGCTTACGGTTGAACACTGAAGCTTTCTTT. Protein product: CASSLRLNTEAFF.

This clonotype has more than one count but fewer than ten. The chain combines TRBV7-9 with TRBJ1-1; no definite D call. CDR3 length equals 13 residues. Per the germline V gene, CDR1 is SEHNR and CDR2 is FQNEAQ (reference sequence). Trimming cost V 7 bases and J 4 bases, with 13 bases left between them. The CDR3 loop reads CASKRRSGTEAFF. For the CDR3, the DNA is TGTGCCAGCAAGAGGAGGTCGGGCACTGAAGCTTTCTTT.

This clonotype was recorded at least ten times. The chain combines TRBV11-2 with TRBJ2-7; 11 positions agree with TRBD2. The junction had 14 bases not matched to a gene; V was cut back by 2 bases and J by 5 bases. Germline V gene lookup returns CDR1 SGHAT and CDR2 FQNNGV. This CDR3 has 18 residues. Written as DNA, the CDR3 is TGTGCCAGCAGCTTACTTCAGAGACTAGCGGGGCCTCGGCACGAGCAGTACTTC. This encodes CASSLLQRLAGPRHEQYF.

This clonotype was detected ten times or more. At one of its ends the junction is not consistent with the germline gene, which may arise from a read error. The chain carries TRBV6-5 and TRBJ1-3, with D possibly TRBD1 on 5 matching bases. Germline loops: CDR1 MNHEY, CDR2 SVGAGI. The CDR3 loop spans 16 amino acids. The CDR3 DNA reads as TGTGCCAGCAGTTACTCGAACAGGAACTCTGAAAACACCATATATTTT. The encoded protein is CASSYSNRNSENTIYF.

The chain is built from TRBV9 and TRBJ1-1, with 7 bases identical to TRBD1. CDR1 and CDR2 from the germline V gene are SGDLS and YYNGEE. The CDR3 is made up of 12 amino acids. J lost 10 bases, V lost 4 bases, and 7 bases had no gene match. The CDR3 coding sequence is TGTGCCAGCAGCCCCACAGGGGCTAGAGCTTTCTTT. Its protein is CASSPTGARAFF.

The chain couples TRBV12-3 or TRBV12-4 to TRBJ2-3; D perhaps matches TRBD2 (6 bases). The CDR3 sequence is 16 residues long. V was cut by 7 bases and J by 2 bases, with 19 bases left in between. The CDR3: CASTPGVDSHTDTQYF. CDR3 nucleotide sequence: TGTGCCAGCACTCCGGGAGTAGACTCACACACAGATACGCAGTATTTT.

This chain joins TRBV2 and TRBJ2-1; no clear D. This CDR3 has 12 residues. The germline gives CDR1 SNHLY, CDR2 FYNNEI. V was trimmed by 5 bases and J by 5 bases, leaving 7 bases between them. DNA for the CDR3: TGTGCCAGCAGTCCGACAAACAATGAGCAGTTCTTC. This encodes CASSPTNNEQFF.

This clonotype was counted a few times. This chain uses TRBV11-2 with TRBJ2-1, with 7 bases fitting TRBD1. The CDR3 spans 16 residues. Germline assignment: CDR1 SGHAT and CDR2 FQNNGV. V gave up 4 bases and J gave up 0 bases; unmatched junction bases: 6. DNA of the CDR3: TGTGCCAGCAGCTCAAATAGGGGGCTCTCCTACAATGAGCAGTTCTTC. Translated, it gives CASSSNRGLSYNEQFF.

A remark on this clonotype: A much larger clone sits a single nucleotide away, making a read error possible. The chain recombines TRBV10-3 with TRBJ1-2, with D unclear. CDR3 length: 11 residues. V dropped 2 bases and J dropped 3 bases, with 1 base sitting between them. The germline V gene has CDR1 ENHRY and CDR2 SYGVKD. CDR3 sequence reads: CAISEDYGYTF. The CDR3 DNA is TGTGCCATCAGTGAGGACTATGGCTACACCTTC.

This chain joins TRBV28 and TRBJ1-2, with no clear D. Trimming left V 5 bases short and J 5 bases short, with 12 bases between. Germline lookup yields CDR1 MDHEN and CDR2 SYDVKM. CDR3 length: 13 amino acids. In DNA form, the CDR3 reads TGTGCCAGCAGTGGAAAGGGCATATATGGCTACACCTTC. Translated, it gives CASSGKGIYGYTF.

The table lists this clonotype with many counts. This sequence joins TRBV7-9 and TRBJ2-1; unclear D gene. Trimming pared 1 base from V and 8 bases from J, leaving 6 bases between. This CDR3 contains 12 residues. CDR1 is SEHNR and CDR2 is FQNEAQ in the germline V gene (reference sequence). The CDR3 protein is CASSLGGDEQFF. CDR3 DNA: TGTGCCAGCAGCTTAGGTGGGGATGAGCAGTTCTTC. The variable domain in full, completed from reference TRBV7-9 and TRBJ2-1, reads DTGVSQNPRHKITKRGQNVTFRCDPISEHNRLYWYRQTLGQGPEFLTYFQNEAQLEKSRLLSDRFSAERPKGSFSTLEIQRTEQGDSAMYLCASSLGGDEQFFGPGTRLTVL.

This clonotype was counted ten times or more. The J gene is TRBJ2-1, the V gene TRBV11-2; no definite D call. With 1 base removed from V and 4 bases from J, the gap between germline ends came to 5 bases. Per germline, CDR1 SGHAT and CDR2 FQNNGV. The CDR3 covers 13 residues. CDR3 nucleotide sequence: TGTGCCAGCAGCTTAGGACTTTACAATGAGCAGTTCTTC. Protein: CASSLGLYNEQFF.

This clonotype has more than one count but fewer than ten. The chain has TRBV5-1 and TRBJ2-5; no reliable D call. There are 13 residues in the CDR3. V was trimmed by 4 bases and J by 3 bases, leaving 10 bases between them. Germline V gene data show CDR1 as SGHRS and CDR2 as YFSETQ. The CDR3 DNA is TGCGCCAGCAGCGATAGTGTTAAAGAGACCCAGTACTTC. This sequence encodes CASSDSVKETQYF. The variable domain in full, with the rest retrieved from reference TRBV5-1 and TRBJ2-5, is KAGVTQTPRYLIKTRGQQVTLSCSPISGHRSVSWYQQTPGQGLQFLFEYFSETQRNKGNFPGRFSGRQFSNSRSEMNVSTLELGDSALYLCASSDSVKETQYFGPGTRLLVL.

The sample holds many counts of this clonotype. The rearrangement links TRBV19 to TRBJ2-7; D might be TRBD1 (6 bases). The CDR3 is made up of 12 amino acids. Germline V gene lookup returns CDR1 LNHDA and CDR2 SQIVND (reference sequence). Deletions cut 5 bases from V and 5 bases from J, with 10 bases between. This chain's CDR3 is CASSPPGDEQYF. The CDR3 nucleotides read TGTGCCAGTAGTCCCCCAGGGGACGAGCAGTACTTC.

This clonotype has just a few counts. The chain combines TRBV28 with TRBJ1-6, with 8 bases matching TRBD1. J was trimmed by 13 bases and V by 11 bases; bases with no gene match: 13. The CDR3 runs to 13 residues. Germline CDR1 is MDHEN and CDR2 is SYDVKM. The CDR3 loop is CAYQGASFAPLHF. CDR3 in DNA: TGTGCCTACCAGGGGGCTTCGTTCGCGCCCCTCCACTTT.

The table lists this clonotype with many counts. The junction departs from germline at one end; a sequencing error may be responsible. This chain links TRBV5-4 with TRBJ2-1; 7 bases are a match to TRBD2. Per germline, CDR1 SGHNT and CDR2 YYREEE (reference sequence). The CDR3 runs 15 residues. The CDR3 sequence: CASSRTSFSFNEQFF. CDR3 in DNA: TGTGCCAGCAGCAGGACTAGTTTCTCCTTCAATGAGCAGTTCTTC.

The rearrangement joins TRBV6-5 to TRBJ2-7; 9 bases align to TRBD1. The V and J ends lost 6 bases and 2 bases, in that order; junction bases with no gene match: 8. Germline CDR1 and CDR2: MNHEY and SVGAGI. The CDR3 has 15 residues. CDR3 sequence: CASSPDRGRAYEQYF. The CDR3 nucleotides are TGTGCCAGCAGCCCAGACAGGGGGAGGGCCTACGAGCAGTACTTC.